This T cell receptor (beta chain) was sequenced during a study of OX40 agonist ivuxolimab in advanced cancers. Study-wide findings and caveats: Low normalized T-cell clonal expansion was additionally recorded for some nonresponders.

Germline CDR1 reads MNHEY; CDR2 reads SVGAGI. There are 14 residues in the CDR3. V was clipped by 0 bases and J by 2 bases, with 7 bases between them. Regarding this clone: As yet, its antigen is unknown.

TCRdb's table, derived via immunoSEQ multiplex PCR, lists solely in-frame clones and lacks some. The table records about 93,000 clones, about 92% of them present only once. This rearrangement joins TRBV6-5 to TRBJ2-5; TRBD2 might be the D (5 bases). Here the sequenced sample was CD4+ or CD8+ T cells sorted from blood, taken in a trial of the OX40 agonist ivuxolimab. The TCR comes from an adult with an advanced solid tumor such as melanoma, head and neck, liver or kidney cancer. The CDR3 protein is CASSYSEGQETQYF. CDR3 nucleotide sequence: TGTGCCAGCAGTTACTCAGAGGGACAAGAGACCCAGTACTTC.